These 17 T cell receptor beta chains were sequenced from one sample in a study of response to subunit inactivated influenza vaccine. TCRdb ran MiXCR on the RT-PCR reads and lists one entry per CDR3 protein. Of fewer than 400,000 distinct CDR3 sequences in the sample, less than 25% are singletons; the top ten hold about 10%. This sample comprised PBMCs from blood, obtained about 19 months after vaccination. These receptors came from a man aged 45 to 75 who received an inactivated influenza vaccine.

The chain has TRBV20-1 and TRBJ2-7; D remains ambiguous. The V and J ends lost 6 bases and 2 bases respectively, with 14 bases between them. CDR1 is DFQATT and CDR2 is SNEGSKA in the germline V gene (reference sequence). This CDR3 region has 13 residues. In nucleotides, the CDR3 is TGCAGTGCCAGAACGGGCAGTGCCTACGAGCAGTACTTC. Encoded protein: CSARTGSAYEQYF.

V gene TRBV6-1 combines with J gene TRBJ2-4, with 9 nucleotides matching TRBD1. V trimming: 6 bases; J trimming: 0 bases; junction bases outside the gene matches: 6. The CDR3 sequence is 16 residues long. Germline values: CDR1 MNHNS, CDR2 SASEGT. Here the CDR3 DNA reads TGTGCCAGCAGCCTCGGGACAGGGATAGCCAAAAACATTCAGTACTTC. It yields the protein CASSLGTGIAKNIQYF.

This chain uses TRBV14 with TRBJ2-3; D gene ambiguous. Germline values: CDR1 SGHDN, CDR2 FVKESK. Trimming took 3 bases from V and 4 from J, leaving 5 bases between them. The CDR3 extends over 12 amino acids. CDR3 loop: CASSHLPDTQYF. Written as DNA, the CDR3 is TGTGCCAGCAGCCATTTGCCAGATACGCAGTATTTT.

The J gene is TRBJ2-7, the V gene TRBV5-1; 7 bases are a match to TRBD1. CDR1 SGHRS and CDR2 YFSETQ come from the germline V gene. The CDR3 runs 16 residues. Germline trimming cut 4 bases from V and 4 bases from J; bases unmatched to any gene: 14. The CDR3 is CASSPKEGTALYEQYF. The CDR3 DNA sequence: TGCGCCAGCAGCCCCAAAGAGGGGACAGCACTTTACGAGCAGTACTTC.

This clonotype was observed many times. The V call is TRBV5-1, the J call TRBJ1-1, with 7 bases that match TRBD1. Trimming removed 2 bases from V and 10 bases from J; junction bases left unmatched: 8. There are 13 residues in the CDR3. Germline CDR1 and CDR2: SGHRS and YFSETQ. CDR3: CASSLSQGMGAFF. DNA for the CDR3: TGCGCCAGCAGCTTATCACAGGGGATGGGAGCTTTCTTT.

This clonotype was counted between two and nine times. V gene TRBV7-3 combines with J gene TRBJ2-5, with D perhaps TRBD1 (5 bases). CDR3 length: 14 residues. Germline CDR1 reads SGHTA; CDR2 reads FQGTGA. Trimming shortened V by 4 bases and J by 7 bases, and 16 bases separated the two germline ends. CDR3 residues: CASSSAGSKGTQYF. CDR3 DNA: TGTGCCAGCAGCTCAGCAGGGTCCAAGGGGACCCAGTACTTC.

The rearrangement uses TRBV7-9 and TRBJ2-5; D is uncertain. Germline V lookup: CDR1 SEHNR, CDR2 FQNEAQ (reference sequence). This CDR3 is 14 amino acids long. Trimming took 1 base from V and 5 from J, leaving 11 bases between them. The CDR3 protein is CASSLVRLSETQYF. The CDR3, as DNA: TGTGCCAGCAGCTTAGTCAGGCTCTCGGAGACCCAGTACTTC.

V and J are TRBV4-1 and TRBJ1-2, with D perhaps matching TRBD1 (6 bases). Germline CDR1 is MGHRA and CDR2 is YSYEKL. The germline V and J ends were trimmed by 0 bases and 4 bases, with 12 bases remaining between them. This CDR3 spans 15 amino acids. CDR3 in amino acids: CASSQDGGGFYGYTF. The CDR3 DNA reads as TGCGCCAGCAGCCAAGATGGAGGGGGGTTCTATGGCTACACCTTC.

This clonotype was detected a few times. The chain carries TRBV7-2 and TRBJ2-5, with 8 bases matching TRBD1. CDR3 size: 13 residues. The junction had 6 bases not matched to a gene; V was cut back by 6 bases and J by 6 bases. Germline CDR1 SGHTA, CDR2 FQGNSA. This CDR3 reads CASSPDRGQTQYF. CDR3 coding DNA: TGTGCCAGCAGTCCTGACAGGGGCCAGACCCAGTACTTC. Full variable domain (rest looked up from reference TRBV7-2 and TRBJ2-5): GAGVSQSPSNKVTEKGKDVELRCDPISGHTALYWYRQSLGQGLEFLIYFQGNSAPDKSGLPSDRFSAERTGGSVSTLTIQRTQQEDSAVYLCASSPDRGQTQYFGPGTRLLVL.

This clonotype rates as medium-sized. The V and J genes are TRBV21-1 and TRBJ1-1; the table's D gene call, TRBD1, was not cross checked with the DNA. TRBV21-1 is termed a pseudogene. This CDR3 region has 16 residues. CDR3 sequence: CASSNGRGYANTEAFF. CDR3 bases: TGTGCCAGCAGCAATGGGAGAGGATATGCGAACACTGAAGCTTTCTTT.

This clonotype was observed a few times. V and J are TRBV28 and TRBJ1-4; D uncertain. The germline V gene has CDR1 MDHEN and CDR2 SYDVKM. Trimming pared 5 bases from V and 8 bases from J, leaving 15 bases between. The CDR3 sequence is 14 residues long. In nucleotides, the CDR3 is TGTGCCAGCAGTCCCCGGTCGGGAAGGGAAAAACTGTTTTTT. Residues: CASSPRSGREKLFF.

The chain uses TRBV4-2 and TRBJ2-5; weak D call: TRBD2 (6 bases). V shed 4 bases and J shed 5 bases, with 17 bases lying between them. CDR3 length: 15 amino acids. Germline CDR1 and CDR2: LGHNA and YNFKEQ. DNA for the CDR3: TGTGCCAGCAGCCCCCGGGGTAGCGGCTCCGAGACCCAGTACTTC. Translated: CASSPRGSGSETQYF.

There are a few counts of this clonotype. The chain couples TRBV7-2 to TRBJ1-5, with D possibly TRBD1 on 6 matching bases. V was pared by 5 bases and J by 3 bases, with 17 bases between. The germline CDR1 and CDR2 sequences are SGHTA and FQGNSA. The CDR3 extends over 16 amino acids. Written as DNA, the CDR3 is TGTGCCAGCAGCCCCCCGGGGGGGGCAAACAATCAGCCCCAGCATTTT. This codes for CASSPPGGANNQPQHF. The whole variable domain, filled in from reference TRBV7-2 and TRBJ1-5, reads GAGVSQSPSNKVTEKGKDVELRCDPISGHTALYWYRQSLGQGLEFLIYFQGNSAPDKSGLPSDRFSAERTGGSVSTLTIQRTQQEDSAVYLCASSPPGGANNQPQHFGDGTRLSIL.

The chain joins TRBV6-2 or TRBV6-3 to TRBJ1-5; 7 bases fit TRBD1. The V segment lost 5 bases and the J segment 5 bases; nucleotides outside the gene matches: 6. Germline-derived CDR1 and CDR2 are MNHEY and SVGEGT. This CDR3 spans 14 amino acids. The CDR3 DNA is TGTGCCAGCAGTAAACAGGGGACCCATCAGCCCCAGCATTTT. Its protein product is CASSKQGTHQPQHF.

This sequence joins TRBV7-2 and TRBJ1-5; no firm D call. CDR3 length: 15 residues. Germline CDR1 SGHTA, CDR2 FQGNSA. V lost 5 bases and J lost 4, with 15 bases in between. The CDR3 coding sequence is TGTGCCAGCAGCCCTCAGTCCCAAACGAATCAGCCCCAGCATTTT. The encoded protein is CASSPQSQTNQPQHF.

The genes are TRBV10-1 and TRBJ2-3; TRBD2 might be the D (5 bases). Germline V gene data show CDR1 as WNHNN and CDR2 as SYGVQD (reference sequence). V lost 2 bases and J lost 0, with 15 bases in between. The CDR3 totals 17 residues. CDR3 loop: CASSELVGADSTDTQYF. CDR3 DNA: TGCGCCAGCAGTGAGCTTGTAGGAGCGGACAGCACAGATACGCAGTATTTT.

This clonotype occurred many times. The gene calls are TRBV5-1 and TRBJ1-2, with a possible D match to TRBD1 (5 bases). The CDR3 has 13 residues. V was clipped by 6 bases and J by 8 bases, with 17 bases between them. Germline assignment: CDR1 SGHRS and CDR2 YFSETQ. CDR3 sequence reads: CASMQGSSGGYTF. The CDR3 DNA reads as TGCGCCAGCATGCAGGGATCGAGCGGCGGCTACACCTTC.